These 4 T cell receptor beta chains were all obtained from the same sample, sequenced in a study of T cells in tuberculosis (dated by TCRdb to between 2018 and 2020). Library method: the immunoSEQ multiplex PCR assay. Drawn from immuneACCESS, this table holds only the in-frame rearrangements with V and J called that TCRdb kept. Clones are partly lost; checked studies trace under half to an unresolved V gene and leave the rest unexplained. Across this sample there are under 45,000 clones, with about 96% seen only once. The ten largest clones take up about 3.8% of the sample. Material for sequencing was PBMCs. These receptors came from a donor aged 5 to 30 with latent tuberculosis or without tuberculosis infection.

V usage is TRBV6-5 and J usage is TRBJ1-2; possibly TRBD1 for D (6 bases). CDR1 is MNHEY and CDR2 is SVGAGI in the germline V gene. The CDR3 runs to 14 residues. V was clipped by 5 bases and J by 3 bases, with 13 bases between them. The chain's CDR3 is CASSPGTNHYGYTF. For the CDR3, the DNA is TGTGCCAGCAGTCCCGGGACAAATCACTATGGCTACACCTTC.

V and J are TRBV5-1 and TRBJ2-5; 10 bases are a match to TRBD2. Trimming took 4 bases from V and 5 from J; bases not matched to a gene: 17. The CDR3 length is 18 residues. CDR1 and CDR2 (germline): SGHRS, YFSETQ. The CDR3 loop is CASSRPGEERGGFETQYF. CDR3 bases: TGCGCCAGCAGCCGCCCCGGTGAAGAGCGGGGGGGCTTTGAGACCCAGTACTTC. The entire variable domain, with the rest obtained from reference TRBV5-1 and TRBJ2-5, is as follows: KAGVTQTPRYLIKTRGQQVTLSCSPISGHRSVSWYQQTPGQGLQFLFEYFSETQRNKGNFPGRFSGRQFSNSRSEMNVSTLELGDSALYLCASSRPGEERGGFETQYFGPGTRLLVL.

The chain couples TRBV25-1 to TRBJ1-1; 7 bases line up with TRBD1. This CDR3 comprises 15 residues. The V and J ends lost 4 bases and 1 base, in that order; junction bases with no gene match: 6. Germline CDR1 is MGHDK and CDR2 is SYGVNS. The CDR3 region is CASSADHRGNTEAFF. CDR3 nucleotide sequence: TGTGCCAGCAGTGCCGATCACAGGGGGAACACTGAAGCTTTCTTT.

The chain combines TRBV5-6 with TRBJ1-6; TRBD1 matches at 11 bases. Germline lookup yields CDR1 SGHDT and CDR2 YYEEEE. The J segment lost 4 bases and the V segment lost 5 bases, leaving 11 bases of the junction unmatched. The CDR3 runs 18 residues. In DNA, the CDR3 is TGTGCCAGCAGTTCTACAGGGACAGGGGGATTTTATAATTCACCCCTCCACTTT. Encoded protein: CASSSTGTGGFYNSPLHF.